The 9 T cell receptor beta chains given below trace back to one sample, sequenced in a study of cytomegalovirus exposure and HLA in healthy donors. PCR involved 60 Vbeta and 13 Jbeta primers. Sequencing was performed with immunoSEQ multiplex PCR; in TCRdb, only in-frame clones are kept and a portion is missing. Of 150,000 to 200,000 clones in the sample, about 80% were seen once. Sequencing was done on a sample of PBMCs. These TCRs come from a woman aged 18-29 years in good health and CMV-seropositive.

V and J are TRBV9 and TRBJ2-2; unclear D gene. The CDR3 has 15 residues. Germline values: CDR1 SGDLS, CDR2 YYNGEE. Trimming pared 3 bases from V and 1 base from J, leaving 10 bases between. CDR3 loop: CASSGGTRNTGELFF. The DNA of the CDR3 is TGTGCCAGCAGCGGTGGTACAAGGAACACCGGGGAGCTGTTTTTT.

This clone was detected only a few times. The CDR3 nucleotides are TGTGCCAGCAGTGAAGCGCTTGGGCGACGCACGCAGTATTTT. As protein: CASSEALGRRTQYF. This chain joins TRBV2 and TRBJ2-3; no firm D call. Germline values: CDR1 SNHLY, CDR2 FYNNEI. The V end lost 0 bases, the J end lost 9 bases, and 13 bases lay between the germline ends. CDR3 length: 14 amino acids.

The chain joins TRBV28 to TRBJ1-5; no clear D gene. Trimming stripped 3 bases from V and 5 bases from J, with 17 bases between. Germline loops: CDR1 MDHEN, CDR2 SYDVKM. The CDR3 loop spans 16 amino acids. CDR3 amino acids: CASSFRGPFSHQPQHF. The CDR3 DNA reads TGTGCCAGCAGTTTTCGAGGCCCGTTTAGTCATCAGCCCCAGCATTTT.

This clone was recorded only once. The chain links TRBV6-5 to TRBJ1-5; tentative D call: TRBD1 (6 bases). CDR3 length: 15 amino acids. Germline V gene sequence: CDR1 MNHEY, CDR2 SVGAGI. The V gene lost 5 bases and the J gene lost 0 bases, with 11 bases spanning the gap. CDR3: CASSPQGNSNQPQHF. CDR3 bases: TGTGCCAGCAGTCCACAGGGTAATAGCAATCAGCCCCAGCATTTT.

This clone turned up a few times. The chain carries TRBV2 and TRBJ1-2; 11 positions match TRBD1. The V gene end was trimmed by 3 bases and the J gene end by 5 bases; junction bases not matched to a gene: 5. The length of the CDR3 is 15 residues. Germline assignment: CDR1 SNHLY and CDR2 FYNNEI. The CDR3: CASSDPDRGRYGYTF. The CDR3 nucleotides read TGTGCCAGCAGTGACCCGGACAGGGGGCGGTATGGCTACACCTTC. Together with reference TRBV2 and TRBJ1-2, the CDR3 gives the full variable domain: EPEVTQTPSHQVTQMGQEVILRCVPISNHLYFYWYRQILGQKVEFLVSFYNNEISEKSEIFDDQFSVERPDGSNFTLKIRSTKLEDSAMYFCASSDPDRGRYGYTFGSGTRLTVV.

The chain is built from TRBV11-2 and TRBJ1-2, with 12 bases matching TRBD1. V shed 1 base and J 8 bases; nucleotides not matched to a gene: 5. The CDR3 is 15 amino acids. Germline CDR1 is SGHAT and CDR2 is FQNNGV. The CDR3: CASSLAGQGALGYTF. The CDR3 DNA sequence: TGTGCCAGCAGCTTAGCGGGACAGGGGGCTTTGGGCTACACCTTC. The entire variable domain, with the rest obtained from reference TRBV11-2 and TRBJ1-2, is as follows: EAGVAQSPRYKIIEKRQSVAFWCNPISGHATLYWYQQILGQGPKLLIQFQNNGVVDDSQLPKDRFSAERLKGVDSTLKIQPAKLEDSAVYLCASSLAGQGALGYTFGSGTRLTVV.

This rearrangement joins TRBV9 to TRBJ2-3; 12 nucleotides match TRBD2. Germline V gene sequence: CDR1 SGDLS, CDR2 YYNGEE. The V segment lost 3 bases and the J segment 4 bases; nucleotides outside the gene matches: 3. The CDR3 is 15 amino acids. CDR3 amino acids: CASSASGGVPDTQYF. CDR3 nucleotides: TGTGCCAGCAGCGCTAGCGGGGGGGTCCCAGATACGCAGTATTTT.

In its sample, this clone was seen once. The chain links TRBV5-4 to TRBJ2-5; 14 bases are shared with TRBD2. The V gene end was trimmed by 4 bases and the J gene end by 5 bases; junction bases not matched to a gene: 4. Germline V lookup: CDR1 SGHNT, CDR2 YYREEE (reference sequence). The CDR3 has 15 residues. CDR3 residues: CASSQGLAGVETQYF. Written as DNA, the CDR3 is TGTGCCAGCAGCCAGGGACTAGCGGGGGTGGAGACCCAGTACTTC. The whole variable domain, remainder taken from reference TRBV5-4 and TRBJ2-5, is ETGVTQSPTHLIKTRGQQVTLRCSSQSGHNTVSWYQQALGQGPQFIFQYYREEENGRGNFPPRFSGLQFPNYSSELNVNALELDDSALYLCASSQGLAGVETQYFGPGTRLLVL.

This clone was observed a single time. This chain links TRBV7-9 with TRBJ2-1, with TRBD2 matching over 8 bases. The CDR3 runs 17 residues. Germline-derived CDR1 and CDR2 are SEHNR and FQNEAQ (reference sequence). V was pared by 5 bases and J by 3 bases, with 12 bases of the junction left unmatched. The CDR3 region has the DNA TGTGCCAGCAGCCGAGAACTAGCGGACACCAACTACAATGAGCAGTTCTTC. It yields the protein CASSRELADTNYNEQFF.